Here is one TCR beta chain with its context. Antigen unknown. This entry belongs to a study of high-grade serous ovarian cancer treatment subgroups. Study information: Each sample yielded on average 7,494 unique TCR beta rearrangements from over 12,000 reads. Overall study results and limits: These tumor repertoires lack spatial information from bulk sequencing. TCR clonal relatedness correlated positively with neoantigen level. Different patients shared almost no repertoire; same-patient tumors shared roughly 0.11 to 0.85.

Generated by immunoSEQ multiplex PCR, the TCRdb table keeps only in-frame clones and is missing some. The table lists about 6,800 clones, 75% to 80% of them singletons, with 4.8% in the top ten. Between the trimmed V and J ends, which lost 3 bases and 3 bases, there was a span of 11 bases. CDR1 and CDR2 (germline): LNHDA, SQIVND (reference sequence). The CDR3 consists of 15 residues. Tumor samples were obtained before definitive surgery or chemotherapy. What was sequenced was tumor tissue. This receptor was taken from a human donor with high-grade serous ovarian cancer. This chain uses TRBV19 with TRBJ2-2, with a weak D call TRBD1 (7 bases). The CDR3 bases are TGTGCCAGTAGTATGCGGGACAGTTACACCGGGGAGCTGTTTTTT. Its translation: CASSMRDSYTGELFF.